Reported below is one TCR beta chain. Its antigen target is currently unknown. It has no much larger one-base neighbor in the sample; base qualities were not kept. V lost 6 bases and J lost 2 bases; the stretch between them is 14 bases long. The CDR3 runs 15 residues from the cysteine to the phenylalanine. CDR3 DNA is the only sequence kept; it has 45 bases, read in frame from the first base. CDR1 SNHLY and CDR2 FYNNEI are derived from the germline V gene. The treatment or condition tag for this specimen amounts to: allogeneic hematopoietic cell transplantation with graft depleted of TCRalphabeta T cells and CD19 B cells. TCRalphabeta/CD19-depleted allogeneic hematopoietic cell grafts were given to the transplant recipients, all of whom were children. The method was PCR. Sequencing was performed on an Illumina HiSeq 2500. TCR library preparation used molecular barcoding, with unique molecular identifiers applied to normalize quantification of the TCRbeta repertoire. The public reads were reanalyzed by TCRdb: fastp trimming at Q25, MiXCR alignment, in-frame beta chains only. Rows merge per CDR3 protein into single entries with the most common DNA and genes. The sample includes 200,000 to 250,000 distinct CDR3 sequences, with about 24% observed a single time. The ten biggest clones cover under 5.5% of the sample.

These data are taken from a study of T-cell reconstitution after alpha-beta-depleted transplantation in children (dated by TCRdb to about 2016). With regard to the full study: T-cell immune reconstitution after TCRalphabeta/CD19-depleted allogeneic hematopoietic cell transplantation in children was quantitatively tracked in the study by means of TCR repertoire profiling. Overall study results and their limits: About two months after transplant, the apparently early recovery of alphabetaT-cell counts reportedly depended on just several hundred clones that had expanded rapidly and came from non-depleted graft cells. The frequencies of hyperexpanded clones fell over the following months, and after one year, T-cell counts and TCRbeta diversity were mostly attributed to newly produced T cells. In some patients, high TCRbeta diversity at day 60 was attributed to recipient T cells and intrathymic progenitors that had survived conditioning.

This TCR was sampled from a female patient younger than 10 who had a stem cell transplant for congenital amegakaryocytic thrombocytopenia, so the T cells may come from the graft donor. The V gene is TRBV2 and the J gene is TRBJ2-4, with an unclear D gene assignment. The sequencing used PBMCs, mostly from graft donor cells, collected 360 days after TCRalphabeta/CD19-depleted stem cell transplant. The bases are TGTGCCAGCAGGCGAGGTTGGGCGTCCAAAAACATTCAGTACTTC. This encodes CASRRGWASKNIQYF.